One and the same sample provided the 29 T cell receptor beta chains below, sequenced in a study of T cells in Graves' hyperthyroidism and ophthalmopathy. Authors of the study amplified TCR beta CDR3 regions from RNA transcripts. HTBI primers were used for first-round RT-PCR of the TCR CDR3. Via MiXCR, TCRdb re-called the multiplex PCR reads, giving one row per CDR3 protein. Of nearly 600,000 distinct CDR3 sequences listed, about 15% are singletons. Material: blood. These receptor sequences come from a woman between 25 and 40 years old with Graves' hyperthyroidism that later progressed to Graves' ophthalmopathy.

At least ten counts were recorded for this clonotype. The V and J genes are TRBV29-1 and TRBJ2-3; no definite D call. This CDR3 comprises 13 residues. Between the trimmed V and J ends, which lost 5 bases and 2 bases, there was a span of 11 bases. Germline V CDR1 and CDR2: SQVTM, ANQGSEA. CDR3: CSVRKGNTDTQYF. The CDR3 DNA is TGCAGCGTTCGAAAGGGAAACACAGATACGCAGTATTTT.

The chain uses TRBV7-2 and TRBJ1-2; D possibly corresponds to TRBD1 (6 bases). Trimming removed 5 bases from V and 5 bases from J, with 18 bases in between. From germline, CDR1 is SGHTA and CDR2 FQGNSA. This CDR3 contains 15 residues. CDR3 nucleotides: TGTGCCAGCAGCAGCCGACAGGCCCCTTATTATGGCTACACCTTC. Protein sequence: CASSSRQAPYYGYTF.

With respect to this clonotype: A single base separates this from a much larger clone, so it may be a read error. The chain employs TRBV24-1 and TRBJ2-1, with a tentative D call TRBD2 (7 bases). The CDR3 is 14 residues long. V lost 7 bases and J lost 8, with 17 bases in between. The V gene's germline CDR1 is KGHDR and CDR2 SFDVKD. As DNA, the CDR3 is TGTGCCACCAGCGGCAACAGGGAGGGCGATGAGCAGTTCTTC. Residues: CATSGNREGDEQFF.

This clonotype has a count of ten or more. The chain combines TRBV12-5 with TRBJ2-5, with 8 bases aligning to TRBD2. This CDR3 has 19 residues. Trimming at V came to 2 bases and at J to 3 bases, leaving 17 bases not matched to a gene. Germline loops: CDR1 LGHNT, CDR2 FRNRAP. The CDR3 DNA sequence: TGTGCTAGTGGTTTGAACGGGGCGGGAGGCTGGGTGGAAAAAGAGACCCAGTACTTC. Protein: CASGLNGAGGWVEKETQYF.

This clonotype was seen repeatedly, ten times or more. The chain uses TRBV9 and TRBJ2-3, with D possibly being TRBD2 (6 bases). Germline V CDR1 and CDR2: SGDLS, YYNGEE. The CDR3 is made up of 15 amino acids. The ends were cut back, 3 bases at V and 2 bases at J, with 13 bases in the middle. CDR3 loop: CASSERREPTDTQYF. The CDR3, as DNA: TGTGCCAGCAGCGAACGCCGGGAGCCCACAGATACGCAGTATTTT.

This clonotype showed up many times. J is TRBJ1-1 and V is TRBV20-1, with D tentatively TRBD1 (5 bases). V shed 2 bases and J shed 0 bases, with 13 bases lying between them. The CDR3 is made up of 15 amino acids. CDR1 is DFQATT, CDR2 SNEGSKA, per germline (reference sequence). The CDR3 protein is CSARPVGRLNTEAFF. CDR3 bases: TGCAGTGCTAGACCGGTGGGGCGCCTGAACACTGAAGCTTTCTTT.

This clonotype was counted at least ten times. The J gene is TRBJ1-5, the V gene TRBV11-2; the D is unclear. This CDR3 has 16 amino acids. Germline CDR1 SGHAT, CDR2 FQNNGV. With 5 bases removed from V and 0 bases from J, the gap between germline ends came to 14 bases. The CDR3 coding sequence is TGTGCCAGCAGCACCTCCCGGACTTATAGCAATCAGCCCCAGCATTTT. Translated, it gives CASSTSRTYSNQPQHF.

This clonotype has a count of ten or more. CDR3 region: CASSLSVPTSRSTDTQYF. For the CDR3, the DNA is TGTGCCAGCAGCCTCTCGGTACCGACTAGCAGAAGCACAGATACGCAGTATTTT. V gene TRBV3-1 combines with J gene TRBJ2-3, with 7 bases aligning to TRBD2. The CDR3 extends over 18 amino acids. Germline V gene lookup returns CDR1 LGHDT and CDR2 YNNKEL (reference sequence). The trim removed 4 bases at V and 0 bases at J, leaving 13 bases unmatched.

A few counts support this clonotype. This chain connects TRBV30 to TRBJ2-2; no definite D call. The CDR3 loop spans 12 amino acids. The V gene lost 2 bases and the J gene lost 5 bases, with 6 bases spanning the gap. The germline gives CDR1 GTSNPN, CDR2 SVGIG (reference sequence). CDR3 in DNA: TGTGCCTGGAGTCCGCTTACCGGGGAGCTGTTTTTT. Translation gives CAWSPLTGELFF.

The rearrangement links TRBV19 to TRBJ2-7, with TRBD1 identical over 9 bases. J gave up 0 bases and V 1 base, and 4 bases lay outside the gene matches. Per germline, CDR1 LNHDA and CDR2 SQIVND (reference sequence). The CDR3 length is 16 residues. CDR3 sequence reads: CASSIGTGDLSYEQYF. For the CDR3, the DNA is TGTGCCAGTAGTATAGGGACAGGGGATCTCTCCTACGAGCAGTACTTC. Filled out from reference TRBV19 and TRBJ2-7, the complete variable domain reads DGGITQSPKYLFRKEGQNVTLSCEQNLNHDAMYWYRQDPGQGLRLIYYSQIVNDFQKGDIAEGYSVSREKKESFPLTVTSAQKNPTAFYLCASSIGTGDLSYEQYFGPGTRLTVT.

This clonotype was counted at least ten times. The rearrangement joins TRBV10-3 to TRBJ1-2, with 8 positions matching TRBD1. Germline V lookup: CDR1 ENHRY, CDR2 SYGVKD. V gave up 9 bases and J gave up 4 bases; unmatched junction bases: 10. This CDR3 contains 14 residues. The CDR3 reads CAIKQGESGYGYTF. CDR3 nucleotides: TGTGCCATTAAACAGGGGGAGAGCGGCTATGGCTACACCTTC.

This clonotype was detected many times. This sequence joins TRBV10-3 and TRBJ2-5; TRBD2 matches 9 bases. CDR3 length equals 18 residues. Trimming cost V 0 bases and J 4 bases; bases outside gene matches: 12. The germline gives CDR1 ENHRY, CDR2 SYGVKD. Here the CDR3 reads CAISESIAGGPTGETQYF. CDR3 nucleotide sequence: TGTGCCATCAGTGAGTCGATTGCGGGAGGGCCGACCGGAGAGACCCAGTACTTC.

This clonotype occurred many times. The chain recombines TRBV20-1 with TRBJ2-7, with 8 bases aligning to TRBD2. Germline CDR1 is DFQATT and CDR2 is SNEGSKA (reference sequence). The CDR3 is made up of 12 amino acids. J gave up 3 bases and V 6 bases, and 4 bases lay outside the gene matches. The CDR3 DNA follows: TGCAGTGCGCCCGGGACTAGCTACGAGCAGTACTTC. This translates into CSAPGTSYEQYF.

This clonotype was seen at least ten times. The V and J genes are TRBV5-1 and TRBJ2-7; D gene unclear. Trimming shortened V by 0 bases and J by 0 bases, and 10 bases separated the two germline ends. Germline-derived CDR1 and CDR2 are SGHRS and YFSETQ. This CDR3 has 15 residues. The CDR3 loop is CASSLVPGSSYEQYF. In nucleotides, the CDR3 is TGCGCCAGCAGCTTGGTGCCGGGCAGCTCCTACGAGCAGTACTTC.

This clonotype was counted at least ten times. The chain joins TRBV2 to TRBJ1-1, with 10 bases identical to TRBD1. The trim removed 6 bases at V and 6 bases at J, leaving 10 bases unmatched. Germline V gene data show CDR1 as SNHLY and CDR2 as FYNNEI. CDR3 length: 15 residues. In nucleotides, the CDR3 is TGTGCCAGCAGGGAATCGGGACAGGGGATCCCTGAAGCTTTCTTT. This translates into CASRESGQGIPEAFF.

The genes are TRBV7-9 and TRBJ1-1; no clear D. The CDR3 has 13 amino acids. V gave up 5 bases and J gave up 1 base, with 8 bases separating them. Germline CDR1 reads SEHNR; CDR2 reads FQNEAQ (reference sequence). DNA of the CDR3: TGTGCCAGCAGCGAAGGTTCGAACACTGAAGCTTTCTTT. Its protein is CASSEGSNTEAFF.

The table lists this clonotype with many counts. The chain has TRBV2 and TRBJ1-2; 7 bases align to TRBD1. Trimming cost V 5 bases and J 6 bases; bases outside gene matches: 6. Looked up from germline, CDR1 is SNHLY and CDR2 is FYNNEI. There are 13 residues in the CDR3. The CDR3 nucleotides are TGTGCCAGCAGTCGACAGGGAACAAATGGCTACACCTTC. This translates into CASSRQGTNGYTF. The full variable domain, with the rest looked up from reference TRBV2 and TRBJ1-2, is EPEVTQTPSHQVTQMGQEVILRCVPISNHLYFYWYRQILGQKVEFLVSFYNNEISEKSEIFDDQFSVERPDGSNFTLKIRSTKLEDSAMYFCASSRQGTNGYTFGSGTRLTVV.

For this clonotype: A much larger clone is a single base away; this may be a read error. The chain joins TRBV5-5 to TRBJ2-5; D is undetermined. V shed 2 bases and J shed 3 bases, with 17 bases lying between them. The CDR3 spans 16 residues. Germline assignment: CDR1 SGHKS and CDR2 YYEKEE (reference sequence). The CDR3 region has the DNA TGTGCCAGCAGCTTTGACCGGGTGACCACGGAAGAGACCCAGTACTTC. It yields the protein CASSFDRVTTEETQYF. The full variable domain, completed using reference TRBV5-5 and TRBJ2-5, is DAGVTQSPTHLIKTRGQQVTLRCSPISGHKSVSWYQQVLGQGPQFIFQYYEKEERGRGNFPDRFSARQFPNYSSELNVNALLLGDSALYLCASSFDRVTTEETQYFGPGTRLLVL.

This chain connects TRBV5-1 to TRBJ1-2, with 8 bases fitting TRBD1. The CDR3 covers 16 residues. The V segment lost 5 bases and the J segment 4 bases; nucleotides outside the gene matches: 13. Per germline, CDR1 SGHRS and CDR2 YFSETQ. Written as DNA, the CDR3 is TGCGCCAGCAGGGGTCCAGGGGGCGCGAGTGGCTATGGCTACACCTTC. Translated: CASRGPGGASGYGYTF.

The rearrangement uses TRBV12-3 or TRBV12-4 and TRBJ2-3; TRBD2 aligns across 13 bases. This CDR3 has 14 residues. V dropped 6 bases and J dropped 3; count of bases not matched to a gene: 0. This CDR3 reads CASRTSGRTDTQYF. In DNA form, the CDR3 reads TGTGCCAGCAGGACTAGCGGGAGGACAGATACGCAGTATTTT.

This clonotype was recorded a few times. The J gene is TRBJ1-5, the V gene TRBV18, with 8 bases fitting TRBD1. After removal of 8 bases from V and 3 bases from J, the junction contained 3 bases not matched to a gene. The length of the CDR3 is 13 residues. Germline V gene sequence: CDR1 KGHSH, CDR2 LQKENI. The CDR3 reads CASRQGANQPQHF. The DNA for the CDR3 is TGTGCCAGCCGGCAGGGGGCCAATCAGCCCCAGCATTTT. Full variable domain (remainder filled in from reference TRBV18 and TRBJ1-5): NAGVMQNPRHLVRRRGQEARLRCSPMKGHSHVYWYRQLPEEGLKFMVYLQKENIIDESGMPKERFSAEFPKEGPSILRIQQVVRGDSAAYFCASRQGANQPQHFGDGTRLSIL.

V gene TRBV3-1 combines with J gene TRBJ2-5; perhaps TRBD1 as D (5 bases). The CDR3 runs 15 residues. V lost 2 bases and J lost 0, with 10 bases in between. From germline, CDR1 is LGHDT and CDR2 YNNKEL (reference sequence). In nucleotides, the CDR3 is TGTGCCAGCAGCCAAAACCAAGGGGACCAAGAGACCCAGTACTTC. This encodes CASSQNQGDQETQYF.

J is TRBJ2-1 and V is TRBV10-1; 12 bases are a match to TRBD2. Per the germline V gene, CDR1 is WNHNN and CDR2 is SYGVQD (reference sequence). With V trimmed by 11 bases and J by 9 bases, 17 bases remained unmatched. The CDR3 loop spans 16 amino acids. CDR3 residues: CARGGPLAGGPGEQFF. Here the CDR3 DNA reads TGCGCCCGAGGGGGGCCTCTAGCGGGAGGGCCGGGTGAGCAGTTCTTC.

This clonotype was counted at least ten times. The CDR3: CSARDRRGPSYEQYF. The CDR3 bases are TGCAGTGCTAGAGATCGCAGGGGCCCTTCCTACGAGCAGTACTTC. This rearrangement joins TRBV20-1 to TRBJ2-7, with D possibly matching TRBD1 (6 bases). The germline CDR1 and CDR2 sequences are DFQATT and SNEGSKA (reference sequence). Between the trimmed V and J ends, which lost 0 bases and 1 base, there was a span of 13 bases. CDR3 size: 15 residues.

This clonotype came up many times. The chain is built from TRBV24-1 and TRBJ1-4, with D perhaps matching TRBD1 (5 bases). V was clipped by 4 bases and J by 7 bases, with 12 bases between them. CDR1 and CDR2 (germline): KGHDR, SFDVKD. There are 14 residues in the CDR3. This CDR3 reads CATSDPGTGEKLFF. The DNA of the CDR3 is TGTGCCACCAGTGACCCTGGGACGGGTGAAAAACTGTTTTTT.

In its sample, this clonotype was seen many times. The chain recombines TRBV6-1 with TRBJ2-5; D unresolved. The V end was cut by 5 bases, the J end by 3 bases, with 10 bases between. This CDR3 spans 13 amino acids. Germline V gene data show CDR1 as MNHNS and CDR2 as SASEGT. CDR3 DNA: TGTGCCAGCAGTTGGTCCCCAAAAGAGACCCAGTACTTC. Amino acid sequence: CASSWSPKETQYF.

This clonotype was observed a few times. This chain links TRBV10-3 with TRBJ2-3; 8 bases agree with TRBD1. Per the germline V gene, CDR1 is ENHRY and CDR2 is SYGVKD. V lost 5 bases and J lost 5; bases outside the gene matches: 6. The CDR3 contains 14 residues. CDR3 loop: CAISIQGDLDTQYF. The CDR3 nucleotides are TGTGCCATCAGTATACAGGGGGATTTAGATACGCAGTATTTT.

The J gene is TRBJ2-4, the V gene TRBV6-1; 15 bases map to TRBD2. Trimming took 7 bases from V and 5 from J; bases not matched to a gene: 6. Germline CDR1 MNHNS, CDR2 SASEGT. The CDR3 sequence is 16 residues long. This CDR3 is CASIGLAGGPENIQYF. CDR3 bases: TGTGCCAGCATTGGACTAGCGGGAGGGCCCGAAAACATTCAGTACTTC.

Only a few counts were recorded for this clonotype. The V call is TRBV7-3, the J call TRBJ2-1; 8 bases agree with TRBD2. CDR3 length: 15 residues. J was trimmed by 5 bases and V by 3 bases; bases with no gene match: 6. CDR1 SGHTA and CDR2 FQGTGA come from the germline V gene. CDR3 protein: CASSFSGLGNNEQFF. CDR3 sequence (DNA): TGTGCCAGCAGCTTTTCGGGACTAGGGAACAATGAGCAGTTCTTC.